This T cell receptor (beta chain) derives from a study of blood T cell repertoires in COVID-19. Study in general: PBMCs, B-cell-depleted T cells, or T cells were the source of the cDNA or gDNA that made up the material.

Concerning this clone itself: Additional DNA sequences in this sample encode the identical CDR3.

Germline CDR1 is SGHAT and CDR2 is FQNNGV. Trimming at V came to 1 base and at J to 1 base, leaving 0 bases not matched to a gene. CDR3 length equals 15 residues. Living in roughly 25 US areas, the participants were between roughly 18 and 89 years of age. Under the authors' procedure: The assay estimated nucleated cells by amplifying reference gene primers. The data were produced by immunoSEQ multiplex PCR, yet TCRdb's version contains in-frame clones alone and is incomplete. That table gives V, J and clone size, and the DNA gave D and trimming. The sample records approximately 220,000 clones, roughly nine tenths being singletons.

V is TRBV11-2 and J is TRBJ2-7, with 11 positions matching TRBD2. The receptor was isolated from a woman aged 18-29 years in a cohort exposed to, infected with or recovered from COVID-19 (not recorded which). Sequenced sample: PBMCs or T cells enriched from blood (not recorded which). Here the CDR3 DNA reads TGTGCCAGCAGCTTAGGGACTAGCGGGTCCTACGAGCAGTACTTC. Residues: CASSLGTSGSYEQYF. The complete variable domain, with remaining parts taken from reference TRBV11-2 and TRBJ2-7, reads EAGVAQSPRYKIIEKRQSVAFWCNPISGHATLYWYQQILGQGPKLLIQFQNNGVVDDSQLPKDRFSAERLKGVDSTLKIQPAKLEDSAVYLCASSLGTSGSYEQYFGPGTRLTVT.